A selection of T cell receptor beta chains follows, all from one sample in a study of blood T cell repertoires in COVID-19. Assay used: immunoSEQ multiplex PCR; TCRdb lists only in-frame clones, some missing. The sample has approximately 110,000 clones; roughly 85% are singletons. The sequenced sample consisted of peripheral blood. These receptors originate from a man between 40 and 49 years old with acute or convalescent COVID-19. The conserved cysteine and the conserved F or W are not part of the CDR3 here. Each record gives: V gene, CDR3 protein.

>TRBV28
ASSLAGGDGGQF
>TRBV6-5
ASSRTENEQY
>TRBV5-1
ASSLGGLAGDNEQF
>TRBV7-8
ASSRGGGNQPQH
>TRBV4-3
ASSSTGGAPWETQY
>TRBV2
ASSEALDSESYNEQF
>TRBV12-5
ASGAGQPQH
>TRBV6-1
ASSEARGTGGQETQY
>TRBV6-1
ASRGTGRNTGELF
>TRBV2
ASSEILSMQETQY
>TRBV11-1
ASSPGGSGGANVLT
>TRBV5-6
ASSLMIGFYEQY
>TRBV6-5
ASSDRGYTEAF
>TRBV5-6
ASSLGLVGTGELF
>TRBV7-9
ASSLPGTGVSPLH
>TRBV6-6
ASSGGYEQY
>TRBV7-2
ASSEGQKSWDYGYT
>TRBV11-1
ASSLDGTNTGELF
>TRBV7-8
ASSLGLAGGDNEQF
>TRBV11-2
ASSFAGAGNEQF
>TRBV7-2
ASSLYASGSNEQY
>TRBV6-2/TRBV6-3
ASSLGTPYNSPLH
>TRBV11-2
ASSRGRNTIY
>TRBV5-1
ASSSRGLAVNNEQF